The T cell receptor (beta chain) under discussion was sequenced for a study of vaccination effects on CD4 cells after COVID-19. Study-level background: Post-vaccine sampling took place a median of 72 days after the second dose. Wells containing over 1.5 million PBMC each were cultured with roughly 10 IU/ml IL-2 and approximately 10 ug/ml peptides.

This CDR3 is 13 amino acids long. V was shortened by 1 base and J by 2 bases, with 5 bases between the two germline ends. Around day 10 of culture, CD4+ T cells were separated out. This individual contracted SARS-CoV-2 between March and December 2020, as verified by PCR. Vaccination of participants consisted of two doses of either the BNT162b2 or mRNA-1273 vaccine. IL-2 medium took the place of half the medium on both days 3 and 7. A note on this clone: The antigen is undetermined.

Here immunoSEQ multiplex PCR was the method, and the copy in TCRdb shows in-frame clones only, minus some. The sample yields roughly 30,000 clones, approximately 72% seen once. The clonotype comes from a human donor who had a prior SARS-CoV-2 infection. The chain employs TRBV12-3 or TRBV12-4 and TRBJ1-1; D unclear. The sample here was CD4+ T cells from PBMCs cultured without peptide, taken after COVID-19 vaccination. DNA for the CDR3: TGTGCCAGCAGTTTAGTTACCAACACTGAAGCTTTCTTT. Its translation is CASSLVTNTEAFF.